This TCR beta chain is drawn from a study of blood T cell repertoires in COVID-19. This clone was seen once. In the authors' methods: Estimation of nucleated cell counts relied on the amplification of reference gene primers. Sequenced by immunoSEQ multiplex PCR; TCRdb stores in-frame clones only, minus some. That table furnishes V, J and clone size, whereas the DNA furnished D and trimming. Of 250,000 to 300,000 clones detected, around 87% appear once; the ten largest clones hold 2% to 2.5%. The CDR3 is made up of 15 amino acids. Trimming cost V 5 bases and J 8 bases, with 18 bases left between them. The V gene's germline CDR1 is LNHDA and CDR2 SQIVND (reference sequence).

This sequence originates from a woman aged 50 to 60 who had recovered from COVID-19. Sequenced material: peripheral blood. The rearrangement links TRBV19 to TRBJ1-4; tentative D call: TRBD1 (6 bases). The CDR3 loop reads CASSASTGFREKLFF. As DNA, the CDR3 is TGTGCCAGTAGTGCCTCAACAGGGTTTCGGGAAAAACTGTTTTTT.